The next 29 T cell receptor beta chains were all read from a single sample in a study of blood T cell repertoires in COVID-19. TCRdb's copy holds only in-frame clones and misses some; the assay was immunoSEQ multiplex PCR. The sample has 150,000 to 200,000 clones, about 82% seen once; the top ten hold about 9.7%. Specimen: PBMCs or T cells enriched from blood (not recorded which). The receptor source for this set is a woman aged 25 to 39 who had recovered from COVID-19.

The V and J genes are TRBV6-4 and TRBJ2-7, with D perhaps matching TRBD2 (6 bases). CDR3 length: 16 amino acids. Trimming pared 6 bases from V and 3 bases from J, leaving 21 bases between. The germline V gene has CDR1 MRHNA and CDR2 SNTAGT. The CDR3 DNA follows: TGTGCCAGCAGGTCCCTTCGAGGTAGCGGCATCTACGAGCAGTACTTC. Its translation: CASRSLRGSGIYEQYF.

The gene calls are TRBV3-1 (or the pseudogene TRBV3-2) and TRBJ2-1, with 16 bases fitting TRBD2. Trimming cost V 0 bases and J 0 bases; bases outside gene matches: 5. The germline V gene has CDR1 LGHDT and CDR2 YNNKEL (reference sequence). This CDR3 contains 20 residues. In nucleotides, the CDR3 is TGTGCCAGCAGCCAAGATCCGGGACTAGCGGGAGGGAGCTCCTACAATGAGCAGTTCTTC. Its protein is CASSQDPGLAGGSSYNEQFF.

V gene TRBV5-4 combines with J gene TRBJ2-7; TRBD2 agrees at 10 bases. This CDR3 is built from 14 residues. V lost 5 bases, J lost 6 bases, and 8 bases stayed unmatched. Germline assignment: CDR1 SGHNT and CDR2 YYREEE (reference sequence). The CDR3 reads CASSTSGRAGEQYF. Here the CDR3 DNA reads TGTGCCAGCAGTACCAGCGGGAGGGCCGGCGAGCAGTACTTC.

The CDR3 nucleotides read TGTGCCAGCACCTTATTCACAGGGACCTCCACAGGGGCCTATAATTCACCCCTCCACTTT. As protein: CASTLFTGTSTGAYNSPLHF. V gene TRBV28 combines with J gene TRBJ1-6, with TRBD1 identical over 7 bases. The CDR3 covers 20 residues. V lost 7 bases, J lost 2 bases, and 20 bases stayed unmatched. CDR1 MDHEN and CDR2 SYDVKM come from the germline V gene.

This chain links TRBV7-2 with TRBJ2-2, with unresolved D. The germline CDR1 and CDR2 sequences are SGHTA and FQGNSA. V was shortened by 4 bases and J by 7 bases, with 7 bases between the two germline ends. The CDR3 is 12 amino acids. The CDR3 coding sequence is TGTGCCAGCAGCTCGTATAACGGGGAGCTGTTTTTT. Residues: CASSSYNGELFF.

The CDR3 region is CASSPQGDTEAFF. The CDR3 DNA reads TGTGCCAGCAGCCCACAGGGTGATACTGAAGCTTTCTTT. This rearrangement joins TRBV12-3 or TRBV12-4 to TRBJ1-1; the D gene is possibly TRBD1 (6 bases). Trimming stripped 6 bases from V and 5 bases from J, with 13 bases between. The CDR3 is 13 amino acids.

This sequence joins TRBV30 and TRBJ2-3; 10 bases map to TRBD2. The CDR3 is 14 residues long. V lost 1 base to trimming and J lost 4 bases; unmatched junction nucleotides: 2. Per the germline V gene, CDR1 is GTSNPN and CDR2 is SVGIG (reference sequence). The CDR3 bases are TGTGCCTGGAGTGGTAGCGGGAGGCCAGATACGCAGTATTTT. It specifies CAWSGSGRPDTQYF.

In this sample, this clone turned up a few times. The gene calls are TRBV6-4 and TRBJ1-1; D may be TRBD1 (5 bases). Germline V gene lookup returns CDR1 MRHNA and CDR2 SNTAGT. Between the trimmed V and J ends, which lost 2 bases and 0 bases, there was a span of 10 bases. This CDR3 comprises 15 residues. CDR3 sequence: CASSDPQGLNTEAFF. CDR3 nucleotide sequence: TGTGCCAGCAGTGACCCCCAGGGTTTGAACACTGAAGCTTTCTTT.

This CDR3 reads CSASSGAYEQYF. The CDR3 DNA sequence: TGCAGTGCTAGTTCCGGTGCCTACGAGCAGTACTTC. V and J are TRBV20-1 and TRBJ2-7, with D hard to call. Trimming stripped 3 bases from V and 2 bases from J, with 8 bases between. The germline V gene has CDR1 DFQATT and CDR2 SNEGSKA (reference sequence). The CDR3 spans 12 residues.

The chain couples TRBV2 to TRBJ2-2; 13 nucleotides agree with TRBD2. The trim removed 6 bases at V and 4 bases at J, leaving 5 bases unmatched. This CDR3 spans 16 amino acids. Germline V gene data show CDR1 as SNHLY and CDR2 as FYNNEI. CDR3 protein: CASSKRTSGSTGELFF. The CDR3 bases are TGTGCCAGCAGCAAAAGGACTAGCGGGAGCACCGGGGAGCTGTTTTTT.

The chain carries TRBV9 and TRBJ2-1, with 10 bases that match TRBD1. J lost 7 bases, V lost 3 bases, and 4 bases had no gene match. CDR1 is SGDLS and CDR2 is YYNGEE in the germline V gene. This CDR3 spans 14 amino acids. The CDR3 loop is CASSAGQGRNEQFF. The CDR3 DNA follows: TGTGCCAGCAGCGCGGGACAGGGGCGAAATGAGCAGTTCTTC.

The gene calls are TRBV19 and TRBJ2-7; D is ambiguous. Germline-derived CDR1 and CDR2 are LNHDA and SQIVND (reference sequence). This CDR3 contains 15 residues. V lost 8 bases to trimming and J lost 2 bases, with 19 bases between them. CDR3 sequence (DNA): TGTGCCAGTGCTGACTCTCCATTGGGTACCTACGAGCAGTACTTC. Protein: CASADSPLGTYEQYF.

The CDR3 nucleotides are TGTGCCAGCAGCGCCACAGGGAACTATGGCTACACCTTC. Its translation is CASSATGNYGYTF. The chain carries TRBV7-8 and TRBJ1-2; D perhaps matches TRBD1 (6 bases). V lost 5 bases, J lost 2 bases, and 9 bases lay in between. Germline V gene sequence: CDR1 SGHVS, CDR2 FQNEAQ. The CDR3 consists of 13 residues. Based on the CDR3 plus reference TRBV7-8 and TRBJ1-2, the full variable domain is GAGVSQSPRYKVAKRGQDVALRCDPISGHVSLFWYQQALGQGPEFLTYFQNEAQLDKSGLPSDRFFAERPEGSVSTLKIQRTQQEDSAVYLCASSATGNYGYTFGSGTRLTVV.

As DNA, the CDR3 is TGTGCCAGCAGCCAAGACCACGGGACTAGCGGGAGACATCAGTTCTTC. Its protein product is CASSQDHGTSGRHQFF. The chain combines TRBV3-1 (or the pseudogene TRBV3-2) with TRBJ2-1; the match to TRBD2 covers 14 bases. This CDR3 is built from 16 residues. J lost 13 bases, V lost 0 bases, and 8 bases had no gene match. CDR1 and CDR2 (germline): LGHDT, YNNKEL (reference sequence).

The chain is built from TRBV6-5 and TRBJ2-3; 7 nucleotides agree with TRBD1. Germline V gene data show CDR1 as MNHEY and CDR2 as SVGAGI. V was clipped by 3 bases and J by 3 bases; unmatched bases: 9. The CDR3 covers 16 residues. In DNA form, the CDR3 reads TGTGCCAGCAGTTATTTTGGGGGACAGACTACAGATACGCAGTATTTT. As protein: CASSYFGGQTTDTQYF.

The chain joins TRBV28 to TRBJ1-1, with TRBD1 matching over 9 bases. The CDR3 loop spans 16 amino acids. From germline, CDR1 is MDHEN and CDR2 SYDVKM. V shed 6 bases and J 3 bases; nucleotides not matched to a gene: 11. The CDR3 region is CASRAGTGSGYTEAFF. In DNA, the CDR3 is TGTGCCAGCAGGGCCGGGACAGGGTCAGGGTACACTGAAGCTTTCTTT.

The J gene is TRBJ2-7, the V gene TRBV3-1 (or the pseudogene TRBV3-2), with TRBD1 matching over 7 bases. The CDR3 extends over 14 amino acids. CDR1 is LGHDT, CDR2 YNNKEL, per germline (reference sequence). The junction had 3 bases not matched to a gene; V was cut back by 2 bases and J by 2 bases. The CDR3 here is CASSQRQGAYEQYF. CDR3 DNA sequence: TGTGCCAGCAGCCAAAGGCAGGGGGCCTACGAGCAGTACTTC.

The chain combines TRBV7-9 with TRBJ1-3; D is undetermined. Trimming stripped 5 bases from V and 1 base from J, with 15 bases between. Germline V gives CDR1 SEHNR, CDR2 FQNEAQ (reference sequence). The CDR3 runs 16 residues. The CDR3 nucleotides are TGTGCCAGCAGCCCGATGACAAGGCCGTCTGGAAACACCATATATTTT. It translates to CASSPMTRPSGNTIYF.

This clone appeared a single time. V usage is TRBV5-1 and J usage is TRBJ1-4; D call uncertain. V lost 0 bases and J lost 5, with 14 bases in between. The germline CDR1 and CDR2 sequences are SGHRS and YFSETQ. The CDR3 is made up of 16 amino acids. DNA of the CDR3: TGCGCCAGCAGCTTGGAAGCGAGGTCAGCGAATGAAAAACTGTTTTTT. It yields the protein CASSLEARSANEKLFF.

This chain uses TRBV25-1 with TRBJ2-5; 8 bases are a match to TRBD2. CDR3 length: 15 amino acids. The J segment lost 4 bases and the V segment lost 3 bases, leaving 7 bases of the junction unmatched. The V gene's germline CDR1 is MGHDK and CDR2 SYGVNS. The CDR3: CASSERGAGRETQYF. In DNA, the CDR3 is TGTGCCAGCAGTGAGCGGGGGGCAGGTAGAGAGACCCAGTACTTC. The whole variable domain, remainder taken from reference TRBV25-1 and TRBJ2-5, is EADIYQTPRYLVIGTGKKITLECSQTMGHDKMYWYQQDPGMELHLIHYSYGVNSTEKGDLSSESTVSRIRTEHFPLTLESARPSHTSQYLCASSERGAGRETQYFGPGTRLLVL.

The chain couples TRBV5-4 to TRBJ1-2; a weak D match, TRBD1 (5 bases). The germline V and J ends were trimmed by 4 bases and 3 bases, with 10 bases remaining between them. The V gene's germline CDR1 is SGHNT and CDR2 YYREEE (reference sequence). The length of the CDR3 is 13 residues. This CDR3 is CASSPDTHYGYTF. CDR3 sequence (DNA): TGTGCCAGCAGCCCGGACACCCACTATGGCTACACCTTC. The full variable domain, in which reference TRBV5-4 and TRBJ1-2 provide the parts outside the CDR3, is ETGVTQSPTHLIKTRGQQVTLRCSSQSGHNTVSWYQQALGQGPQFIFQYYREEENGRGNFPPRFSGLQFPNYSSELNVNALELDDSALYLCASSPDTHYGYTFGSGTRLTVV.

The rearrangement links TRBV30 to TRBJ2-6; TRBD1 matches at 8 bases. The germline V gene has CDR1 GTSNPN and CDR2 SVGIG (reference sequence). Trimming cost V 5 bases and J 0 bases; bases outside gene matches: 12. This CDR3 has 18 residues. The CDR3 here is CAWENLGQAISGANVLTF. CDR3 bases: TGTGCCTGGGAGAATCTGGGACAGGCGATCTCTGGGGCCAACGTCCTGACTTTC. The full variable domain, its missing parts supplied by reference TRBV30 and TRBJ2-6, is SQTIHQWPATLVQPVGSPLSLECTVEGTSNPNLYWYRQAAGRGLQLLFYSVGIGQISSEVPQNLSASRPQDRQFILSSKKLLLSDSGFYLCAWENLGQAISGANVLTFGAGSRLTVL.

This clone has at least ten counts. This sequence joins TRBV11-2 and TRBJ2-3, with 7 bases fitting TRBD2. J was trimmed by 4 bases and V by 5 bases; bases with no gene match: 3. This CDR3 spans 13 amino acids. CDR1 and CDR2 (germline): SGHAT, FQNNGV. In DNA, the CDR3 is TGTGCCAGCAGCGATGGACTAGCAGATACGCAGTATTTT. It specifies CASSDGLADTQYF. Supplemented by reference TRBV11-2 and TRBJ2-3, the full variable domain reads EAGVAQSPRYKIIEKRQSVAFWCNPISGHATLYWYQQILGQGPKLLIQFQNNGVVDDSQLPKDRFSAERLKGVDSTLKIQPAKLEDSAVYLCASSDGLADTQYFGPGTRLTVL.

The chain couples TRBV18 to TRBJ1-2; D is ambiguous. The germline CDR1 and CDR2 sequences are KGHSH and LQKENI. With 0 bases removed from V and 0 bases from J, the gap between germline ends came to 11 bases. The CDR3 has 16 amino acids. This CDR3 reads CASSPPSSSANYGYTF. CDR3 DNA: TGTGCCAGCTCACCACCTTCGAGCTCTGCTAACTATGGCTACACCTTC. Looking up the rest from reference TRBV18 and TRBJ1-2 gives the full variable domain: NAGVMQNPRHLVRRRGQEARLRCSPMKGHSHVYWYRQLPEEGLKFMVYLQKENIIDESGMPKERFSAEFPKEGPSILRIQQVVRGDSAAYFCASSPPSSSANYGYTFGSGTRLTVV.

This chain uses TRBV2 with TRBJ2-3; 7 bases map to TRBD2. Germline V gene data show CDR1 as SNHLY and CDR2 as FYNNEI. The length of the CDR3 is 15 residues. The J segment lost 4 bases and the V segment lost 2 bases, leaving 6 bases of the junction unmatched. CDR3 sequence (DNA): TGTGCCAGCAGTGAAACGGGAGGCTTGGCAGATACGCAGTATTTT. Amino acid sequence: CASSETGGLADTQYF.

This clone has more than one count but fewer than ten. The chain combines TRBV29-1 with TRBJ2-1; D call uncertain. The V end lost 0 bases, the J end lost 2 bases, and 14 bases lay between the germline ends. Germline V lookup: CDR1 SQVTM, CDR2 ANQGSEA. This CDR3 has 16 amino acids. This CDR3 is CSVEDPARLAYNEQFF. CDR3 DNA sequence: TGCAGCGTTGAAGATCCGGCTAGATTGGCCTACAATGAGCAGTTCTTC.

The CDR3 spells CASSFYRGIRVTEAFF. The CDR3 DNA is TGTGCCAGCAGCTTTTACAGGGGGATCAGAGTCACTGAAGCTTTCTTT. J is TRBJ1-1 and V is TRBV7-2; TRBD1 aligns across 8 bases. The junction had 10 bases not matched to a gene; V was cut back by 3 bases and J by 4 bases. This CDR3 is built from 16 residues. The germline CDR1 and CDR2 sequences are SGHTA and FQGNSA.

This clone is a singleton in its sample. The genes are TRBV11-3 and TRBJ2-1; perhaps TRBD1 as D (6 bases). With 3 bases removed from V and 6 bases from J, the gap between germline ends came to 18 bases. Germline V lookup: CDR1 SGHNT, CDR2 YENEEA. The CDR3 length is 16 residues. The CDR3: CASSLGWSGAGNEQFF. The CDR3 nucleotides are TGTGCCAGCAGCTTGGGTTGGTCAGGGGCCGGCAATGAGCAGTTCTTC.

V is TRBV5-1 and J is TRBJ2-3, with 8 bases aligning to TRBD2. V shed 3 bases and J 6 bases; nucleotides not matched to a gene: 9. Germline CDR1 and CDR2: SGHRS and YFSETQ. The CDR3 is 15 amino acids. The CDR3 protein is CASSSGLAEPDTQYF. The CDR3 region has the DNA TGCGCCAGCAGCTCAGGACTAGCAGAGCCGGATACGCAGTATTTT.